A selection of T cell receptor beta chains follows, all from one sample in a study of regulatory T cells in long-lasting Graves disease. MiXCR, applied by TCRdb to the multiplex PCR reads, yields one record per CDR3 protein. There are roughly 500,000 distinct CDR3 sequences in the sample; approximately 23% occur only once, and over 10% lies in the top ten. Here the sequenced sample was peripheral blood mononuclear cells (PBMCs), taken when the disease was refractory, from a patient treated with antithyroid drugs. These receptor sequences come from a female donor with Graves disease. Both conserved end residues are part of each CDR3. The D gene is left open where the match is weak. Clone sizes are given selectively: once, few, many, or a class where the clone is expanded.

j_call v_call clone_size d_call cdr3_aa cdr3_nt
TRBJ1-4 TRBV4-3 few NA CASSQELDSLNEKLFF TGCGCCAGCAGCCAGGAGCTTGACAGTCTTAATGAAAAACTGTTTTTT
TRBJ2-7 TRBV6-2/TRBV6-3 few TRBD2 CASSYSLLAGEYEQYF TGTGCCAGCAGTTACTCGCTCCTAGCGGGAGAGTACGAGCAGTACTTC
TRBJ1-5 TRBV19 NA NA CASTPMTGHSNQPQHF TGTGCCAGTACCCCCATGACAGGACATAGCAATCAGCCCCAGCATTTT
TRBJ1-2 TRBV20-1 many NA CSARDNRGALGYTF TGCAGTGCTAGAGATAACCGGGGGGCGCTTGGCTACACCTTC
TRBJ1-1 TRBV6-1 NA TRBD1 CASRSEGTGGNTEAFF TGTGCCAGCAGGAGTGAAGGGACAGGGGGGAACACTGAAGCTTTCTTT
TRBJ2-7 TRBV7-9 once NA CASSLVGRANEQYF TGTGCCAGCAGCTTAGTTGGGAGAGCAAACGAGCAGTACTTC
TRBJ2-6 TRBV7-2 many NA CASSLATGANVLTF TGTGCCAGCAGCTTAGCAACTGGGGCCAACGTCCTGACTTTC
TRBJ1-1 TRBV7-9 few NA CASSLRGGDTEAFF TGTGCCAGCAGCTTACGGGGAGGTGACACTGAAGCTTTCTTT
TRBJ2-2 TRBV5-1 many NA CASSSPSTGELFF TGCGCCAGCAGCTCCCCGAGTACCGGGGAGCTGTTTTTT
TRBJ2-5 TRBV12-3/TRBV12-4 NA NA CASSLTGLFQETQYF TGTGCCAGCAGTTTAACGGGACTTTTCCAAGAGACCCAGTACTTC
TRBJ2-7 TRBV2 many TRBD1 CASSEAGQNSYEQYF TGTGCCAGCAGTGAAGCGGGACAGAACTCCTACGAGCAGTACTTC
TRBJ2-3 TRBV2 NA NA CASSTTGTDTDTQYF TGTGCCAGCAGTACGACCGGGACGGACACAGATACGCAGTATTTT
TRBJ1-6 TRBV7-2 many TRBD1 CASSQRQGQNSPLHF TGTGCCAGCAGCCAAAGACAGGGTCAAAATTCACCCCTCCACTTT
TRBJ2-7 TRBV6-2/TRBV6-3 many TRBD1 CASSYLGQGTDSVMTYEQYF TGTGCCAGCAGTTACTTGGGACAGGGGACGGATTCTGTAATGACCTACGAGCAGTACTTC
TRBJ2-7 TRBV11-2 many NA CASSLQRDSYEQYF TGTGCCAGCAGCCTACAAAGGGACTCCTACGAGCAGTACTTC
TRBJ2-7 TRBV2 few TRBD1 CASSYSGQGAEQYF TGTGCCAGCAGTTACTCGGGACAGGGGGCCGAGCAGTACTTC
TRBJ1-2 TRBV20-1 NA NA CSAGMADGRFYGYTF TGCAGTGCTGGGATGGCGGACGGGCGCTTCTATGGCTACACCTTC
TRBJ2-7 TRBV2 many NA CASSERHEQYF TGTGCCAGCAGTGAACGCCACGAGCAGTACTTC
TRBJ2-3 TRBV2 few NA CASGDTQYF TGTGCCAGCGGGGATACGCAGTATTTT
TRBJ2-1 TRBV7-2 few TRBD1 CASSFPGQGHNEQFF TGTGCCAGCAGCTTCCCGGGACAGGGACACAATGAGCAGTTCTTC
TRBJ2-4 TRBV7-9 NA TRBD2 CASSPKAEMTSGRKKNIQYF TGTGCCAGCAGCCCAAAAGCCGAAATGACTAGCGGGAGAAAGAAAAACATTCAGTACTTC
TRBJ1-2 TRBV20-1 few NA CSARDMRANYGYTF TGCAGTGCTAGAGATATGAGGGCTAACTATGGCTACACCTTC
TRBJ1-2 TRBV19 many NA CASSISAENYGYTF TGTGCCAGTAGTATTTCGGCGGAGAACTATGGCTACACCTTC
TRBJ1-2 TRBV6-1 NA NA CVSSPGGSTWYGYTF TGTGTCAGCAGCCCGGGGGGTTCCACTTGGTATGGCTACACCTTC
TRBJ2-7 TRBV30 NA NA CAWSVRVGIGNEQYF TGTGCCTGGAGTGTTCGTGTCGGGATAGGCAACGAGCAGTACTTC
TRBJ1-1 TRBV20-1 few NA CSARDEGDYEAFF TGCAGTGCTAGAGACGAGGGGGATTATGAAGCTTTCTTT
TRBJ1-2 TRBV18 NA NA CASSPGREEYGYTF TGTGCCAGCTCACCGGGTCGGGAGGAATATGGCTACACCTTC
TRBJ1-2 TRBV9 NA NA CASSVGARRTPGYGYTF TGTGCCAGCAGCGTCGGGGCACGACGCACCCCGGGCTATGGCTACACCTTC
TRBJ2-5 TRBV11-3 many NA CASSFSRVETQYF TGTGCCAGCAGCTTCTCTCGTGTAGAGACCCAGTACTTC
TRBJ1-1 TRBV12-5 few NA CASGLVLGGARTEAFF TGTGCTAGTGGTTTGGTACTCGGGGGGGCAAGGACTGAAGCTTTCTTT
TRBJ1-2 TRBV28 many TRBD1 CASTGTGYYGYTF TGTGCCAGCACCGGGACAGGGTACTATGGCTACACCTTC
TRBJ1-2 TRBV20-1 many NA CSASYGGNYGYTF TGCAGTGCTAGTTACGGGGGCAACTATGGCTACACCTTC
TRBJ2-7 TRBV7-9 NA NA CASSLLDVEQYF TGTGCCAGCAGCCTGCTGGACGTAGAGCAGTACTTC
TRBJ1-1 TRBV30 few TRBD1 CAWSDRGRRPLTEAFF TGTGCCTGGAGTGACAGGGGGCGCAGGCCGCTGACTGAAGCTTTCTTT
TRBJ1-1 TRBV6-1 many NA CASSEATVNTEAFF TGTGCCAGCAGTGAAGCGACGGTGAACACTGAAGCTTTCTTT
TRBJ1-5 TRBV20-1 many NA CSAGRGVNQPQHF TGCAGTGCTGGTCGCGGGGTCAATCAGCCCCAGCATTTT
TRBJ2-7 TRBV11-2 few TRBD2 CASSWTSGGVSSYEQYF TGTGCCAGCAGCTGGACTAGCGGGGGGGTTAGCTCCTACGAGCAGTACTTC
TRBJ2-2 TRBV28 many NA CASSRIGNTGELFF TGTGCCAGCAGTAGGATTGGGAACACCGGGGAGCTGTTTTTT
TRBJ1-5 TRBV3-1 many NA CATPGRVNQPQHF TGTGCCACCCCCGGGAGGGTCAATCAGCCCCAGCATTTT
TRBJ2-7 TRBV20-1 many NA CSAPTDTYEQYF TGCAGTGCCCCGACGGACACCTACGAGCAGTACTTC